There are many counts of the clone carrying this TCR beta chain. Its antigen is undetermined. Hyperthyroidism was new, under 2 months, in patients aged 18 to 65. Pregnancy or lactation, uncontrolled infections and other autoimmune diseases were grounds for excluding patients. From RNA, the CDR3 regions of TCR beta chains were amplified and sequenced. Second-round multiplex PCR came after first-round RT-PCR with HTBI primers. TCRdb reprocessed the multiplex PCR reads with MiXCR, giving one entry per CDR3 protein. Among just over 600,000 distinct CDR3 sequences listed, 22% were seen once. These data originate in a study of Graves' ophthalmopathy and Graves' hyperthyroidism. Study context: Peripheral blood was collected at initial diagnosis, before any treatment.

Points from the study as a whole: The authors also found most expanded thyroid clonotypes above 0.001 frequency in blood.

Germline CDR1 reads SNHLY; CDR2 reads FYNNEI. The V gene lost 6 bases and the J gene lost 7 bases, with 9 bases spanning the gap. The CDR3 length is 12 residues. V gene TRBV2 combines with J gene TRBJ2-2; D not certain. The clonotype comes from a woman aged 18-29 years with stable Graves' hyperthyroidism. Some clones in this sample may be carry-over from other donors' samples. The sequencing sample was made of peripheral blood. CDR3 nucleotides: TGTGCCAGCAGGAGGACGGTCGGGGAGCTGTTTTTT. Protein: CASRRTVGELFF.